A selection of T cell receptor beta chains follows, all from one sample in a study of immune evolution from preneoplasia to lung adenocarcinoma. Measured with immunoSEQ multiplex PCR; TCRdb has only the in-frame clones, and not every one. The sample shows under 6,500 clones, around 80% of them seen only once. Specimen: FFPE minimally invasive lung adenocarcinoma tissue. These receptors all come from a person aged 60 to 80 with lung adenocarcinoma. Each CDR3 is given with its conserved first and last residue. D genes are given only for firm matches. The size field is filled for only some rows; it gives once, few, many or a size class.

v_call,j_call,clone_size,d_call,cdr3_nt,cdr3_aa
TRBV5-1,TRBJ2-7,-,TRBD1,TGCGCCAGCAGCTTGACAGGGGGCTACGAGCAGTACTTC,CASSLTGGYEQYF
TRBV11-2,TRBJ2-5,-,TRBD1,TGTGCCAGCAGCTTAGCCGGGACAGAAGAGACCCAGTACTTC,CASSLAGTEETQYF
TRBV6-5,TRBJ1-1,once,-,TGTGCCAGCAGTAGGGGGGACACTGAAGCTTTCTTT,CASSRGDTEAFF
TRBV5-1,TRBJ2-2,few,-,TGCGCCAGCAGCCCCCTCGAAGAGCTGTTTTTT,CASSPLEELFF
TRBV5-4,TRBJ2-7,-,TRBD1,TGTGCCAGCAGCCCGGGACAGGGTTTCTACGAGCAGTACTTC,CASSPGQGFYEQYF
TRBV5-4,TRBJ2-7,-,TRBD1,TGTGCCAGCAGCTCCCGGGACAGGGCCTACGAGCAGTACTTC,CASSSRDRAYEQYF
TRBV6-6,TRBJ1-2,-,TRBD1,TGTGCCAGCAGTTACGGGACAGGGGTAGGCTACACCTTC,CASSYGTGVGYTF
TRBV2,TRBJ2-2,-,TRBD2,TGTGCCAGCAGTCCCTTCGTCGGGAGGGCCATCGGGGAGCTGTTTTTT,CASSPFVGRAIGELFF
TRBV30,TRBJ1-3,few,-,TGTGCCTGGTCCCCGATTCAGGCTGGAAACACCATATATTTT,CAWSPIQAGNTIYF
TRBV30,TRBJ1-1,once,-,TGTGCCTGGAGTTCAACAGGGTCCCGTGAAGCTTTCTTT,CAWSSTGSREAFF
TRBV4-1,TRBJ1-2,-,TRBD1,TGCGCCAGCAGCCAAGATCGACAGGGGGCGCAATTTGATGGCTACACCTTC,CASSQDRQGAQFDGYTF
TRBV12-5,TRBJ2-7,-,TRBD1,TGTGCTAGTGGTTTGGCCAGATCCGGGACAGGGGGGCCCTACGAGCAGTACTTC,CASGLARSGTGGPYEQYF
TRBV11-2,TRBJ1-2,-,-,TGTGCCAGCAGCTTAGATACCCTCGGGTTAGGGGGCTACACCTTC,CASSLDTLGLGGYTF
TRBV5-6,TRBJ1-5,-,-,TGTGCCAGCAGCAGCACTCTAGGGGGGAGCAATCAGCCCCAGCATTTT,CASSSTLGGSNQPQHF
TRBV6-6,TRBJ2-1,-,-,TGTGCCAGCAGTTACTCTGAGGGCTCTGAGCAGTTCTTC,CASSYSEGSEQFF
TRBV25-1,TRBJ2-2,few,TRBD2,TGTGCCAGCAGGACTAGCGGGAGGGACACCGGGGAGCTGTTTTTT,CASRTSGRDTGELFF
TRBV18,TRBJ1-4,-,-,TGTGCCAGCTCACGGGACGGCTCCAATGAAAAACTGTTTTTT,CASSRDGSNEKLFF
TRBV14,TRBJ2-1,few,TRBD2,TGTGCCAGCAGCCAAGGCCTAGCGGGCCTCTACAATGAGCAGTTCTTC,CASSQGLAGLYNEQFF
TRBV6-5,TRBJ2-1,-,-,TGTGCCAGCAGTTATGCCAGGGGCCATGAGCAGTTCTTC,CASSYARGHEQFF
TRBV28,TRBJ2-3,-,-,TGTGCCAGCAGAGGGGGGACAGATACGCAGTATTTT,CASRGGTDTQYF
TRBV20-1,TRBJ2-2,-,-,TGCAGTGCTAGAGGGGCCGGGGAGCTGTTTTTT,CSARGAGELFF
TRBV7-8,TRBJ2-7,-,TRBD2,TGTGCCAGCAGCTTGGGACTAGCGGGAGGTGGGGAGCAGTACTTC,CASSLGLAGGGEQYF
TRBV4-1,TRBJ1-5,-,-,TGCGCCAGCAGCCAAGATGATCCCAGCCTCCTCGGCAATCAGCCCCAGCATTTT,CASSQDDPSLLGNQPQHF
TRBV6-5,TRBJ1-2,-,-,TGTGCCAGCAGGCGACAGAGGAATAACTATGGCTACACCTTC,CASRRQRNNYGYTF
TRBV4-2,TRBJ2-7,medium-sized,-,TGTGCCAGCAGCCAAGATGACAGGCGGGAAACCGTTTACGAGCAGTACTTC,CASSQDDRRETVYEQYF